The clone carrying this TCR beta chain was seen a few times. Its antigen is still unknown. This specimen comes from a study of blood T cells in healthy people across ages. Across the whole study: About one barcoded beta molecule per two T cells was captured by template switching. General study results and limits: Strong correlation existed between TCR beta diversity and naive T cell percentage.

The germline V and J ends were trimmed by 1 base and 2 bases, with 6 bases remaining between them. The CDR3 runs to 13 residues. Germline CDR1 SEHNR, CDR2 FQNEAQ (reference sequence). Together with a sample-barcoded 5' primer, a J-beta primer mix was included in a second PCR lasting roughly 7 to 11 cycles. All samples yielded 2.5 million or more CDR3-containing paired-end reads. TCRdb re-derived calls from the 5' RACE reads in MiXCR, one entry per CDR3 protein. The table records roughly 1.7 million distinct CDR3 sequences, around 35% of them present only once. Sample: blood. This TCR was sampled from a woman aged 25-40 years in good health. The V and J genes are TRBV7-9 and TRBJ2-7; D remains unclear. The CDR3 protein is CASSLDYTYEQYF. As DNA, the CDR3 is TGTGCCAGCAGCTTAGACTATACCTACGAGCAGTACTTC.